Listed here are 2 T cell receptor beta chains from one sample, sequenced in a study of cytomegalovirus exposure and HLA in healthy donors. The PCR ran on 60 Vbeta and 13 Jbeta primers. Method: immunoSEQ multiplex PCR; TCRdb's copy keeps in-frame clones and lacks some. This table holds more than 110,000 clones, approximately 71% found once. Specimen: PBMCs. The origin of the receptors is a woman aged 45-65 years in good health and CMV-seronegative.

The rearrangement links TRBV30 to TRBJ2-5, with 10 bases lining up with TRBD2. Germline-derived CDR1 and CDR2 are GTSNPN and SVGIG (reference sequence). This CDR3 has 15 amino acids. After removal of 3 bases from V and 4 bases from J, the junction contained 8 bases not matched to a gene. Here the CDR3 DNA reads TGTGCCTGGAGCCCGATAACTAGCGGGGTAGAGACCCAGTACTTC. Its translation: CAWSPITSGVETQYF. Drawing the rest from reference TRBV30 and TRBJ2-5, the complete variable domain is SQTIHQWPATLVQPVGSPLSLECTVEGTSNPNLYWYRQAAGRGLQLLFYSVGIGQISSEVPQNLSASRPQDRQFILSSKKLLLSDSGFYLCAWSPITSGVETQYFGPGTRLLVL.

The chain links TRBV19 to TRBJ2-4; 9 bases agree with TRBD1. V lost 5 bases and J lost 7; bases outside the gene matches: 9. This CDR3 spans 15 amino acids. Germline V CDR1 and CDR2: LNHDA, SQIVND (reference sequence). The CDR3: CASSSLTGGANIQYF. The CDR3 nucleotides read TGTGCCAGTAGTTCCTTGACAGGGGGTGCGAACATTCAGTACTTC.